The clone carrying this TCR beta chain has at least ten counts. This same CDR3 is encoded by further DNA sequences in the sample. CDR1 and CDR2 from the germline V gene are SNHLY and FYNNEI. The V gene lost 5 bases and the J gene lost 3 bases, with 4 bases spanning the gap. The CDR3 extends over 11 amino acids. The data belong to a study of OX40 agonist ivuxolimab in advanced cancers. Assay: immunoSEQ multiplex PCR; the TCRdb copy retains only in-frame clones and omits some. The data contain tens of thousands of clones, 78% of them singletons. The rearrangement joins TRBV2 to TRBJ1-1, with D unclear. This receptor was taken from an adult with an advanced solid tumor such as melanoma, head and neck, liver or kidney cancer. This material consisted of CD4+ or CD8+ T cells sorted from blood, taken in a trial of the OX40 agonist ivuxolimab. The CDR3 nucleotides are TGTGCCAGCAGTCCTGACACTGAAGCTTTCTTT. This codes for CASSPDTEAFF.